The T cell receptor beta chain under discussion was sequenced for a study of T cell changes during pregnancy in multiple sclerosis. Sequencing used immunoSEQ multiplex PCR; TCRdb keeps in-frame clones, though not all of them. The table includes approximately 41,000 clones, 94% detected once. Germline trimming cut 5 bases from V and 6 bases from J; bases unmatched to any gene: 10. This CDR3 has 16 amino acids. CDR1 is MDHEN, CDR2 SYDVKM, per germline. Sequences were derived from CD8+ T cells from peripheral blood mononuclear cells, sampled in the third trimester of pregnancy. The chain combines TRBV28 with TRBJ1-1; 12 bases match TRBD1. The TCR sequence derives from a female donor with multiple sclerosis, enrolled in a pregnancy study. This chain's CDR3 is CASSPGTGGDLAEAFF. The CDR3 DNA reads as TGTGCCAGCAGTCCTGGGACAGGGGGCGATTTAGCTGAAGCTTTCTTT.